This T cell receptor beta chain was identified in a study of blood T cell repertoires in COVID-19. Clones were read by immunoSEQ multiplex PCR, and TCRdb kept only the in-frame ones, dropping some. Of roughly 170,000 clones in the sample, 70% to 80% were seen once. Per the germline V gene, CDR1 is SGHNT and CDR2 is YYREEE (reference sequence). The CDR3 is made up of 16 amino acids. Germline trimming cut 3 bases from V and 2 bases from J; bases unmatched to any gene: 7. Material: peripheral blood. The source of this sequence is a woman in her fifties or sixties with COVID-19, enrolled during active disease. V and J are TRBV5-4 and TRBJ2-7, with 11 bases aligning to TRBD2. The CDR3 DNA is TGTGCCAGCAGCTCCGGGACTAGCGGAGCCACCTACGAGCAGTACTTC. The encoded protein is CASSSGTSGATYEQYF.